The present T cell receptor beta chain was sequenced within a study of blood T cell repertoires in COVID-19. About the study: The origin of the acute and convalescent COVID-19 samples was the United States, Italy and Spain. PBMCs, B-cell-depleted T cells, or T cells provided the cDNA or gDNA that made up the material.

CDR1 SGHRS and CDR2 YFSETQ come from the germline V gene. Trimming took off 2 bases at V and 3 bases at J, with 15 bases between the two ends. CDR3 length: 15 residues. In the original analysis: Quantification of nucleated cells was approximated via reference gene primer amplification. Sequenced by immunoSEQ multiplex PCR; TCRdb stores in-frame clones only, minus some. That table is the source of V, J and clone size, and D and trimming were worked out from the DNA. This sample has roughly 130,000 clones; 84% occur once, and the top ten carry around 12%. The chain recombines TRBV5-1 with TRBJ2-7; no clear D gene. This receptor was taken from a young woman who had recovered from COVID-19. The source material was peripheral blood. The CDR3 DNA is TGCGCCAGCAGCTTAGTGTCCCCATCAGGCTACGAGCAGTACTTC. Amino acid sequence: CASSLVSPSGYEQYF.